The rows below give T cell receptor beta chains drawn from one sample of a study of CD4 and CD8 cells across lung adenocarcinoma regions. TCRdb recomputed calls from the PCR reads with MiXCR, one row per CDR3 protein. The repertoire holds around 15,000 distinct CDR3 sequences, with roughly three fifths as singletons. Input material: CD8+ T cells from the center of a lung tumor. Receptors were obtained from a female donor with lung adenocarcinoma. The CD4 and CD8 labels of this study may be unreliable. CDR3s include the opening cysteine and the closing phenylalanine or tryptophan.

v_gene	j_gene	CDR3aa
TRBV6-5	.	CASRLGYPPGEQYF
TRBV7-9	TRBJ2-5	CASSLAVGLAGGKQETQYF
TRBV6-5	TRBJ2-3	CASISGTGAFQDTQYF
TRBV6-1	TRBJ1-1	CASSSTGTGDTEAFF
TRBV27	TRBJ2-1	CASSSGQGFNEQFF
TRBV6-5	TRBJ1-1	CASSYSTSTEAFF
TRBV6-1	TRBJ2-2	CASRGGEAVSTDTQFF
TRBV27	.	CASSRGGGQGYEQYF
TRBV7-3	TRBJ2-3	CASSLGRDGTDTQYF
TRBV11-1	TRBJ2-3	CASRASGRRTQDTQYF
TRBV4-1	TRBJ2-3	CASSQAGGAGRSQDTQYF
TRBV6-1	TRBJ2-3	CASSPRGLPATDTQYF
TRBV3-1	TRBJ1-4	CASSLRTGGDEKLFF
TRBV6-5	TRBJ2-1	CASSSPGLAGPEQFF
TRBV6-1	TRBJ2-3	CARRVGTDKDTQYF
TRBV27	TRBJ2-1	CASRPPGGAYNEQFF
TRBV6-1	TRBJ2-3	CASSPGGGGTNTQYF
TRBV6-1	TRBJ2-4	CASSEGLGGRQEGIQYF
TRBV6-5	TRBJ2-1	CASSYSSLAGHNEQFF
TRBV27	TRBJ2-3	CASSGGRGQDTQYF
TRBV12-3/TRBV12-4	TRBJ2-1	CASSGGGAGGGGDNEQFF
TRBV6-1	TRBJ2-3	CASRRGQGSTDTQYF